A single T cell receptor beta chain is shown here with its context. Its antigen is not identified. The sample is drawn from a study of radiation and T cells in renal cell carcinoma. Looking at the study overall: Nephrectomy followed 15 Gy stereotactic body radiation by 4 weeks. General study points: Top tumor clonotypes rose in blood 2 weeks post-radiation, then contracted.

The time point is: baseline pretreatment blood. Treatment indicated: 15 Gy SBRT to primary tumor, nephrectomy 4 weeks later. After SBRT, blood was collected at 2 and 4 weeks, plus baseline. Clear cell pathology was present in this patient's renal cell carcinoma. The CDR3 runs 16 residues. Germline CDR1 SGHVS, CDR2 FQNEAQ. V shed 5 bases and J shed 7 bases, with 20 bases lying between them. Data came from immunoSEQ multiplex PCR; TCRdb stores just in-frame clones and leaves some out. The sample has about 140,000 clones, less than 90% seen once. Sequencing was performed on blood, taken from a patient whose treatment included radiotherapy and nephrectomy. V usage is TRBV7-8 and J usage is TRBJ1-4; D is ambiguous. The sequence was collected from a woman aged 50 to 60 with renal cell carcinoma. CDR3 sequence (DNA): TGTGCCAGCAGCAACGTAAGGGAGGCCCCGAGTGAAAAACTGTTTTTT. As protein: CASSNVREAPSEKLFF.